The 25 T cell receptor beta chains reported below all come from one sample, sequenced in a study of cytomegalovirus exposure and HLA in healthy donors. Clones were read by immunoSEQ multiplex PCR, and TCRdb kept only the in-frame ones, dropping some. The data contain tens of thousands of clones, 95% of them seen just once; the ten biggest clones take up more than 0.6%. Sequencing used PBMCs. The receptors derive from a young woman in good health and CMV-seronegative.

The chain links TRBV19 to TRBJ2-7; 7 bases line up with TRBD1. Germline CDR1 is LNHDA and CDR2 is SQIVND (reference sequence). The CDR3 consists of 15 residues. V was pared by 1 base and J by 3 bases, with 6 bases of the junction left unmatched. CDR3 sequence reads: CASSIAPGQLYEQYF. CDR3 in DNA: TGTGCCAGTAGTATAGCCCCGGGACAGCTCTACGAGCAGTACTTC.

CDR3 in amino acids: CASSALGTGGNQPQHF. The CDR3 region has the DNA TGTGCCAGCAGTGCGTTAGGGACGGGGGGCAATCAGCCCCAGCATTTT. The chain employs TRBV2 and TRBJ1-5, with D possibly TRBD1 on 5 matching bases. The germline V gene has CDR1 SNHLY and CDR2 FYNNEI. Trimming pared 4 bases from V and 2 bases from J, leaving 15 bases between. This CDR3 comprises 16 residues.

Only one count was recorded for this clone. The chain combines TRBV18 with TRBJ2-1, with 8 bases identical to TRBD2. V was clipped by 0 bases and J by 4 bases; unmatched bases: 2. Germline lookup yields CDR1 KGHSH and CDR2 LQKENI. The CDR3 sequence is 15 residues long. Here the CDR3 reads CASSPPSGGYNEQFF. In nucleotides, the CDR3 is TGTGCCAGCTCACCACCGAGCGGGGGATACAATGAGCAGTTCTTC.

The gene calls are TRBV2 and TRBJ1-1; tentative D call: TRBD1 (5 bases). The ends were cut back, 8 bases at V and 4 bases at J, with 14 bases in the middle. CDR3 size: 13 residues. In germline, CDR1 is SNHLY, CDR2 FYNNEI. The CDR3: CASSRGGGTEAFF. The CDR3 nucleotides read TGTGCCAGCTCACGGGGGGGTGGCACTGAAGCTTTCTTT.

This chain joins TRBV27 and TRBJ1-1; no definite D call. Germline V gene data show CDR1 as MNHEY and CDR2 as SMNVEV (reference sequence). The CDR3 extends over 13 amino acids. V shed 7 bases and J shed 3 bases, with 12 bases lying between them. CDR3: CASNEVEDTEAFF. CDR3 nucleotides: TGTGCCAGCAACGAGGTTGAAGACACTGAAGCTTTCTTT.

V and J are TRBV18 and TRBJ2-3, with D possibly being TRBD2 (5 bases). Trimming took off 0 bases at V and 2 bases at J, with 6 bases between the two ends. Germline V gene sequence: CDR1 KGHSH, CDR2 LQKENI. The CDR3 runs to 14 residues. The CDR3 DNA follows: TGTGCCAGCTCACCACCCGGGATCACAGATACGCAGTATTTT. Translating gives CASSPPGITDTQYF.

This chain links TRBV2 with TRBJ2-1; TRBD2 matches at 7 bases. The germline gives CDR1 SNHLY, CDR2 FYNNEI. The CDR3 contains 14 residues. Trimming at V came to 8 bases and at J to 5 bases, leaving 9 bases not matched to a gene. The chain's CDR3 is CASPPAGPHNEQFF. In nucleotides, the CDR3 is TGTGCCAGCCCCCCAGCGGGACCCCACAATGAGCAGTTCTTC.

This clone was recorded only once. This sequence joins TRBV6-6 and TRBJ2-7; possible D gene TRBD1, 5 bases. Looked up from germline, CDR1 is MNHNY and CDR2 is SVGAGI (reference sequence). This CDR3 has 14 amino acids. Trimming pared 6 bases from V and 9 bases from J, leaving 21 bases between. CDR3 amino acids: CASRAGQGPLVQYF. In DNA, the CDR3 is TGTGCCAGCAGGGCCGGGCAGGGCCCCCTGGTGCAGTACTTC.

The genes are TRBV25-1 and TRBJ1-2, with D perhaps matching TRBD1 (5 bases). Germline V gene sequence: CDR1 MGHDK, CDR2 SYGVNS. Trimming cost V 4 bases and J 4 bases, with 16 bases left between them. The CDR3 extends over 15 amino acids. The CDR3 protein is CASSVPGQAAYGYTF. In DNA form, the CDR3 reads TGTGCCAGCAGTGTCCCAGGGCAGGCCGCCTATGGCTACACCTTC.

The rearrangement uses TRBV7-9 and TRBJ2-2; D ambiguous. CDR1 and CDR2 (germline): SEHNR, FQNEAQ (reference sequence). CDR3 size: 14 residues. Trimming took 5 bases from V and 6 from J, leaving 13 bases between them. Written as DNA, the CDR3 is TGTGCCAGCAGCCCCCCCCGGTTTCCCGGGGAGCTGTTTTTT. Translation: CASSPPRFPGELFF.

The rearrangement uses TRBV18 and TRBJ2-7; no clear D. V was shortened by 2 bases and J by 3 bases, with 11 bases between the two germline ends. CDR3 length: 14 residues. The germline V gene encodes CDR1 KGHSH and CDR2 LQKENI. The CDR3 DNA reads TGTGCCAGCTCACCAGACATGAAACACTACGAGCAGTACTTC. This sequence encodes CASSPDMKHYEQYF.

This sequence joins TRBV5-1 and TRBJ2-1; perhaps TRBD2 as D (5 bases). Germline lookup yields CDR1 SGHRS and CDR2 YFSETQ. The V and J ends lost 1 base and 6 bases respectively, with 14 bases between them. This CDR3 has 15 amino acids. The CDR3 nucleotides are TGCGCCAGCAGCTTGTTGCTAGCATCGGGCAATGAGCAGTTCTTC. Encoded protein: CASSLLLASGNEQFF.

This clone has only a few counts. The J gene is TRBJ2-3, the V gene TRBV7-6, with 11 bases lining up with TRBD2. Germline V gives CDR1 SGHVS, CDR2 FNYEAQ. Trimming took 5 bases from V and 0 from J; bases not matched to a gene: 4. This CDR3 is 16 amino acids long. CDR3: CASSRLAGSSTDTQYF. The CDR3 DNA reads TGTGCCAGCAGCAGACTAGCGGGGAGTAGCACAGATACGCAGTATTTT. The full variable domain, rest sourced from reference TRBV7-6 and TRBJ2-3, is GAGVSQSPRYKVTKRGQDVALRCDPISGHVSLYWYRQALGQGPEFLTYFNYEAQQDKSGLPNDRFSAERPEGSISTLTIQRTEQRDSAMYRCASSRLAGSSTDTQYFGPGTRLTVL.

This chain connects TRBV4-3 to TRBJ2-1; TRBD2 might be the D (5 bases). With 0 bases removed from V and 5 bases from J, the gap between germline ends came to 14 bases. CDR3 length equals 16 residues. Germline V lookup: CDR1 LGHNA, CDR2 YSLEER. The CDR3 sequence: CASSQDPGLANNEQFF. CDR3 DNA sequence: TGCGCCAGCAGCCAAGATCCCGGCCTAGCCAACAATGAGCAGTTCTTC.

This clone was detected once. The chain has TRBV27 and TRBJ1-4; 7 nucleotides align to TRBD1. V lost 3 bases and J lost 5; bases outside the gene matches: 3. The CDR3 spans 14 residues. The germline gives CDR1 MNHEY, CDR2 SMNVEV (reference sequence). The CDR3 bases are TGTGCCAGCAGTTTGGGACAGAGAAATGAAAAACTGTTTTTT. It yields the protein CASSLGQRNEKLFF.

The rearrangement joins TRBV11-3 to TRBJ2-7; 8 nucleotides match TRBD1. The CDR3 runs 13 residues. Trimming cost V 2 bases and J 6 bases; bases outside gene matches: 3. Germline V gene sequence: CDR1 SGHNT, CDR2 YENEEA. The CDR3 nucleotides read TGTGCCAGCAGCTTAACCGACAGGGGCGAGCAGTACTTC. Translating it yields CASSLTDRGEQYF.

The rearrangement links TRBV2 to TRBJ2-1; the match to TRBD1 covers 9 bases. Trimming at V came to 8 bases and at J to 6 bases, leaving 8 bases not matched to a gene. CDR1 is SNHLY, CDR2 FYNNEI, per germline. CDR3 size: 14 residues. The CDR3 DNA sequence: TGTGCCAGCGAGACAGGGGGGACAGGCAATGAGCAGTTCTTC. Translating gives CASETGGTGNEQFF.

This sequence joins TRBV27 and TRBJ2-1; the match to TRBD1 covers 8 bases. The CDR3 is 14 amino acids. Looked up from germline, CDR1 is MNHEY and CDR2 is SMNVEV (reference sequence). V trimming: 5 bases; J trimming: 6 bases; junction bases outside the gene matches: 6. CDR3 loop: CASSPGQGGNEQFF. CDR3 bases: TGTGCCAGCAGTCCAGGACAGGGCGGCAATGAGCAGTTCTTC.

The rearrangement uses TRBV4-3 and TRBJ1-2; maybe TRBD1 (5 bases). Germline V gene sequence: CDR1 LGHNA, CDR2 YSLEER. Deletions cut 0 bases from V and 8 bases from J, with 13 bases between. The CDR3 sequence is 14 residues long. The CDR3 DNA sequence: TGCGCCAGCAGCCAAGAGGCAACAGGTCGAGGCTACACCTTC. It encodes CASSQEATGRGYTF.

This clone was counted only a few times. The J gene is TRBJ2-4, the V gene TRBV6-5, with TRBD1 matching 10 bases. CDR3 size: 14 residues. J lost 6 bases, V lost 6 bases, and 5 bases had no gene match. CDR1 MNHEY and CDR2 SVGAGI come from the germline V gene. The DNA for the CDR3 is TGTGCCAGCAGAAGACAGGGGGCTCGAAACATTCAGTACTTC. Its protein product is CASRRQGARNIQYF.

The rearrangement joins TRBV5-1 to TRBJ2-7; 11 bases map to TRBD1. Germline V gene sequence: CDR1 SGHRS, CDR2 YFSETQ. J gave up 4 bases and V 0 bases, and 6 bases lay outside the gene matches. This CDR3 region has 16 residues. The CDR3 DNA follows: TGCGCCAGCAGCTTGGGGCTAGGGACAGGGGGATACGAGCAGTACTTC. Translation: CASSLGLGTGGYEQYF.

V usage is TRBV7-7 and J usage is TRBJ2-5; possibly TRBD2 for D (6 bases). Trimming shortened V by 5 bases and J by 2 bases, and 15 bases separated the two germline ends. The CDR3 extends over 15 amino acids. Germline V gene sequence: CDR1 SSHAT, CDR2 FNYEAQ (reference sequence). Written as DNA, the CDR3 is TGTGCCAGCAGCCCCCGTGGAGGGGCACAAGAGACCCAGTACTTC. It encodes CASSPRGGAQETQYF.

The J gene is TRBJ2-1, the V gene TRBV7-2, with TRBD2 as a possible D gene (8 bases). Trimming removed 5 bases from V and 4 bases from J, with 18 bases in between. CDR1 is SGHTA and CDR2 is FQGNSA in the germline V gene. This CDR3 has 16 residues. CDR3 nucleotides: TGTGCCAGCAGCCCCTCAGGGGGGACTAGATACAATGAGCAGTTCTTC. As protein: CASSPSGGTRYNEQFF.

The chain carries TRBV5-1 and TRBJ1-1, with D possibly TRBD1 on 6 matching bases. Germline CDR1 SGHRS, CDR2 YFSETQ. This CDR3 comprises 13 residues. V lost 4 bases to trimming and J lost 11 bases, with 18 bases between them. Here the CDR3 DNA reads TGCGCCAGCAGCCCACCCGCCCAGGGGAACGCTTTCTTT. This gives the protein CASSPPAQGNAFF.

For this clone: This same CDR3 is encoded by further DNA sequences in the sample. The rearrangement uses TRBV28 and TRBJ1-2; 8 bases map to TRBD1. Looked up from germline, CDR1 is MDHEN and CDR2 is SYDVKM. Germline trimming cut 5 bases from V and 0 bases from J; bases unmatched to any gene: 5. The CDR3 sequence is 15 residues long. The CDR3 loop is CASSPGTGANYGYTF. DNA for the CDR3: TGTGCCAGCAGTCCCGGGACAGGAGCTAACTATGGCTACACCTTC.